The rows below give T cell receptor beta chains drawn from one sample of a study of CD8+ T cells in alopecia areata. Only in-frame clones appear in the TCRdb table, and some are missing; sequencing was by immunoSEQ multiplex PCR. The sample consists of 150,000 to 180,000 clones, more than 45% of them appearing once. The sequencing here drew on CD8+ T cells sorted from blood, taken at week 0. The receptors shown here come from a human donor with alopecia areata. Both conserved end residues are trimmed from each CDR3.

TRBV29-1	SVEGGSAGNTIY
TRBV27	ASSPGGSAKNIQY
TRBV25-1	ASSEYGQGAFDGYT
TRBV6-6	ASSNRTATSGYT
TRBV10-2	ASSEGPPYGYT
TRBV15	ATSRGQGGNQPQH
TRBV30	AWESGESSYNEQF
TRBV14	ASSQDYRGSEAF
TRBV9	ASSTRTGHTGELF
TRBV7-8	ASSQRQSRYNSPLH
TRBV13	ASSEGRLSDTQY
TRBV4-3	ASRAGTGIEQTQY
TRBV7-3	ASSSPGDRAFEAF
TRBV27	ASSSGDLFDEQY
TRBV27	ASSHLATLAEAF
TRBV2	ASSEQRTGGLPYSNQPQH
TRBV27	ASGIQGSEQY
TRBV29-1	SASTGDGYT
TRBV6-5	ASSYSKGDFDYEQY
TRBV7-9	ASSPDTYEQY
TRBV29-1	SVVLPHSYEQY
TRBV5-1	ASRVDRGRTDTQY
TRBV27	ASSPDRMNTEAF
TRBV9	ASSFGNSGGSTGELF
TRBV25-1	ASASTGQGNTEAF
TRBV5-1	ASRIDTGELF
TRBV2	ASGDSMIDEQY
TRBV10-2	ASSEWNQPQH
TRBV30	AWSVGGAASRDEQY
TRBV6-5	ASSQDTGHGYT
TRBV7-8	ASSSYRGRGNTIY
TRBV29-1	SVEQGSYEQY
TRBV25-1	ASSPGEGARTEAF
TRBV2	ASGSDPTQNTDTQY
TRBV7-2	ASSLTSGGANEQF
TRBV4-3	ASSQRRGSNQPQH
TRBV7-2	ASSLTGYTEAF
TRBV11-1	ASGTGFPYEQY
TRBV7-6	ASSLGPGTGGDGYT
TRBV5-1	ASSFGGMYEQF
TRBV14	ASSHWDTEAF
TRBV10-2	ASSLDRVKSPLH
TRBV7-2	ASSFSDTEAF
TRBV10-3	AISEPGTVDTQY
TRBV30	AWSISGANVLT
TRBV7-8	ASSPDGREQY
TRBV13	ASSLGQTHGYT
TRBV11-2	ASTQGLQLLQETQY
TRBV5-1	ASSSGTSGTDTQY
TRBV5-1	ASSLWGKNTEAF
TRBV29-1	SVGQGSTDTQY
TRBV29-1	SGKTSGGHNEQF